This TCR beta chain comes out of a study of T cells in women clearing cervical HPV infection. About the research overall: Controls were women whose single incident HPV16 infection cleared within 12 months without precancer or cancer.

immunoSEQ multiplex PCR used an average of roughly 1,300 ng genomic DNA. Measured with immunoSEQ multiplex PCR; TCRdb has only the in-frame clones, and not every one. The sample data list approximately 33,000 clones. Study observations and caveats: Richness differences could reflect unmeasured T-cell content per sample.

Regarding this clone: Antigen specificity is unknown.

The sequencing sample was made of blood buffy coat. This sequence was found in a woman aged 18 to 75 with a cervical HPV16 infection that either progressed to CIN3+ or cleared (not recorded which).

The CDR3 here is CASSTRQANHNEQFF. The DNA read from the CDR3 is TGTGCCAGCAGCACCCGACAGGCCAACCACAATGAG. This chain connects TRBV13 to TRBJ2-1, with D perhaps TRBD1 (6 bases). The read gets to within 3 residues of the CDR3 end, and the germline J gene fills in the rest. Germline assignment: CDR1 PRHDT and CDR2 FYEKMQ (reference sequence). Trimming cost V 5 bases and J 5 bases, with 16 bases left between them. The CDR3 runs to 15 residues.